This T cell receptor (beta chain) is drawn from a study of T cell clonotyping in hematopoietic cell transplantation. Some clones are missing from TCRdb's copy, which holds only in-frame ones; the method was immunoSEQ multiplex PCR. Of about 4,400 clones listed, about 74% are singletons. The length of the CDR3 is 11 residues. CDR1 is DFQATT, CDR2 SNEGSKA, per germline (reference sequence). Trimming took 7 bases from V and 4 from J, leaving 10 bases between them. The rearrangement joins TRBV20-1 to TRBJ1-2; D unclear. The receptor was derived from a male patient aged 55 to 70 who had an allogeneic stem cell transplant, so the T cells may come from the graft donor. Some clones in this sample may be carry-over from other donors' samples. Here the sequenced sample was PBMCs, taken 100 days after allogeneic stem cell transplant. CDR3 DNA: TGCAGTGTTTTGACTTCCTATGGCTACACCTTC. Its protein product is CSVLTSYGYTF.